Below, 32 T cell receptor beta chains from the same sample are listed, as sequenced in a study of T cells in Graves' hyperthyroidism and ophthalmopathy. The TCR beta CDR3 regions underwent amplification using RNA transcripts as the source. The HTBI primer set drove a first-round RT-PCR of the TCR CDR3. TCRdb re-called the multiplex PCR reads through MiXCR, storing one row per CDR3 protein. The data hold a few hundred thousand distinct CDR3 sequences, with approximately 22% observed a single time. Sample: blood. The receptors here all came from a woman between 45 and 65 years old with Graves' hyperthyroidism.

This clonotype was seen many times. This sequence joins TRBV30 and TRBJ2-6; D may be TRBD2 (6 bases). This CDR3 is built from 20 residues. Trimming pared 0 bases from V and 0 bases from J, leaving 21 bases between. Germline V gene data show CDR1 as GTSNPN and CDR2 as SVGIG (reference sequence). The CDR3 DNA sequence: TGTGCCTGGAGTGTAAGGAGGGCAGGTTCCTTCCGCTCTGGGGCCAACGTCCTGACTTTC. This gives the protein CAWSVRRAGSFRSGANVLTF.

Regarding this clonotype: Being one base from a much bigger clone, this may be a read error. The final CDR3 position lacks the conserved phenylalanine or tryptophan, pointing to a likely read error. This chain connects TRBV6-1 to TRBJ2-7; TRBD2 matches at 8 bases. The CDR3 length is 15 residues. Germline lookup yields CDR1 MNHNS and CDR2 SASEGT. V was clipped by 6 bases and J by 8 bases; unmatched bases: 15. CDR3 coding DNA: TGTGCCAGCAGCCCCTCTGCTAGCGGGTTCATCCAGCAGTACCTC. It translates to CASSPSASGFIQQYL.

This clonotype was counted at least ten times. The chain combines TRBV14 with TRBJ1-1, with D possibly TRBD1 on 6 matching bases. The CDR3 has 13 amino acids. Germline values: CDR1 SGHDN, CDR2 FVKESK. V was pared by 0 bases and J by 9 bases, with 11 bases between. Here the CDR3 DNA reads TGTGCCAGCAGCCAAGAATTGGACAGTCAAGCTTTCTTT. It specifies CASSQELDSQAFF.

V gene TRBV20-1 combines with J gene TRBJ2-7, with D possibly matching TRBD1 (7 bases). The CDR3 loop spans 15 amino acids. Deletions cut 6 bases from V and 2 bases from J, with 20 bases between. Per germline, CDR1 DFQATT and CDR2 SNEGSKA (reference sequence). CDR3 DNA sequence: TGCAGTGCCAAGGGACTCGACAGGGAAGCCTACGAGCAGTACTTC. Amino acids: CSAKGLDREAYEQYF.

This clonotype turned up a few times. The chain couples TRBV4-1 to TRBJ2-1, with 8 nucleotides matching TRBD1. The CDR3 spans 17 residues. The germline CDR1 and CDR2 sequences are MGHRA and YSYEKL. J was trimmed by 6 bases and V by 0 bases; bases with no gene match: 10. In DNA, the CDR3 is TGCGCCAGCAGCCAAGATCAGGGCAGGGGGCGCGTCAATGAGCAGTTCTTC. This codes for CASSQDQGRGRVNEQFF.

This clonotype was counted many times. One end of the junction does not line up with germline, which may come from a read error. The gene calls are TRBV6-1 and TRBJ2-7; 8 bases align to TRBD1. The CDR3 covers 13 residues. The germline V gene encodes CDR1 MNHNS and CDR2 SASEGT. The CDR3 bases are TGTGCCACGAAGGGACAGGTCTCCGACGAGCAGTACTTC. Its protein is CATKGQVSDEQYF.

This clonotype was seen many times. V usage is TRBV2 and J usage is TRBJ1-2, with a possible D match to TRBD1 (5 bases). The germline gives CDR1 SNHLY, CDR2 FYNNEI. V shed 9 bases and J shed 10 bases, with 24 bases lying between them. The CDR3 sequence is 14 residues long. The CDR3 sequence: CARVALMSRGAYTF. The CDR3 DNA follows: TGTGCCAGGGTCGCCCTCATGAGTCGTGGGGCCTACACCTTC.

This clonotype turned up a few times. This chain uses TRBV19 with TRBJ1-1; possible D gene TRBD1, 5 bases. The CDR3 has 15 amino acids. V was cut by 5 bases and J by 2 bases, with 15 bases left in between. The germline CDR1 and CDR2 sequences are LNHDA and SQIVND (reference sequence). CDR3 in DNA: TGTGCCAGTAGTCCAGGAGGGGAATCAAACACTGAAGCTTTCTTT. This gives the protein CASSPGGESNTEAFF.

This clonotype was picked up many times. This chain joins TRBV7-2 and TRBJ2-5, with D tentatively TRBD2 (6 bases). Germline CDR1 and CDR2: SGHTA and FQGNSA. CDR3 length: 14 residues. Trimming pared 5 bases from V and 5 bases from J, leaving 15 bases between. The CDR3 here is CASSQTSNAETQYF. As DNA, the CDR3 is TGTGCCAGCAGCCAGACTAGTAACGCCGAGACCCAGTACTTC.

This sequence joins TRBV12-3 or TRBV12-4 and TRBJ1-1; 7 positions agree with TRBD1. V dropped 8 bases and J dropped 1; count of bases not matched to a gene: 10. This CDR3 is 15 amino acids long. The CDR3 region is CASYDYRGKNTEAFF. The CDR3, as DNA: TGTGCCAGCTACGACTACAGGGGAAAGAACACTGAAGCTTTCTTT.

This clonotype was counted ten times or more. The CDR3 reads CSAQRADEKLFF. The CDR3, as DNA: TGCAGTGCACAGCGCGCGGATGAAAAACTGTTTTTT. This chain uses TRBV20-1 with TRBJ1-4; D unclear. Germline values: CDR1 DFQATT, CDR2 SNEGSKA (reference sequence). The ends were cut back, 6 bases at V and 6 bases at J, with 11 bases in the middle. This CDR3 is 12 amino acids long.

This clonotype was counted many times. V is TRBV11-2 and J is TRBJ1-1; the D is unclear. Trimming stripped 5 bases from V and 3 bases from J, with 16 bases between. The CDR3 contains 15 residues. Germline V gene sequence: CDR1 SGHAT, CDR2 FQNNGV. The chain's CDR3 is CASSPLTRDDTEAFF. Written as DNA, the CDR3 is TGTGCCAGCAGCCCCCTGACGCGGGATGACACTGAAGCTTTCTTT.

This clonotype was seen repeatedly, ten times or more. The chain joins TRBV7-9 to TRBJ2-5; 7 bases match TRBD1. This CDR3 spans 15 amino acids. Germline V gene data show CDR1 as SEHNR and CDR2 as FQNEAQ (reference sequence). V gave up 1 base and J gave up 3 bases; unmatched junction bases: 5. CDR3: CASSLGGTAKETQYF. The CDR3 nucleotides are TGTGCCAGCAGCTTAGGGGGGACAGCTAAAGAGACCCAGTACTTC.

The chain has TRBV25-1 and TRBJ2-7; D perhaps matches TRBD1 (6 bases). Trimming removed 4 bases at V and 6 bases at J, with 16 bases between. There are 14 residues in the CDR3. Per germline, CDR1 MGHDK and CDR2 SYGVNS. The CDR3: CASSGDRLSVEQYF. The CDR3 nucleotides read TGTGCCAGCAGTGGTGACAGGCTCTCCGTCGAGCAGTACTTC.

V usage is TRBV6-2 or TRBV6-3 and J usage is TRBJ1-2; a weak D match, TRBD1 (5 bases). This CDR3 is 12 amino acids long. Germline CDR1 and CDR2: MNHEY and SVGEGT. V was trimmed by 5 bases and J by 7 bases, leaving 11 bases between them. In nucleotides, the CDR3 is TGTGCCAGCAGTGCAGGGTACGCTGGCTACACCTTC. This gives the protein CASSAGYAGYTF.

This clonotype was observed at least ten times. This sequence joins TRBV11-2 and TRBJ2-3; 9 bases align to TRBD2. The CDR3 has 15 residues. J lost 4 bases, V lost 2 bases, and 4 bases had no gene match. From germline, CDR1 is SGHAT and CDR2 FQNNGV. The CDR3 reads CASSLRLAEADTQYF. CDR3 sequence (DNA): TGTGCCAGCAGCTTACGACTAGCGGAAGCAGATACGCAGTATTTT.

This clonotype appeared many times. The chain is built from TRBV2 and TRBJ2-4, with 9 nucleotides matching TRBD1. This CDR3 spans 14 amino acids. CDR1 and CDR2 from the germline V gene are SNHLY and FYNNEI. Unmatched junction bases numbered 5, after V lost 4 bases and J lost 7 bases. The CDR3, as DNA: TGTGCCAGCAGTGGGGACAGGGATGGTAACATTCAGTACTTC. This encodes CASSGDRDGNIQYF.

J is TRBJ1-2 and V is TRBV2; TRBD1 matches at 10 bases. CDR1 is SNHLY and CDR2 is FYNNEI in the germline V gene. This CDR3 spans 13 amino acids. The V and J ends lost 4 bases and 4 bases, in that order; junction bases with no gene match: 0. CDR3 sequence reads: CASSGTGGYGYTF. In nucleotides, the CDR3 is TGTGCCAGCAGTGGGACAGGGGGCTATGGCTACACCTTC.

This clonotype was detected many times. This rearrangement joins TRBV27 to TRBJ2-7, with TRBD2 identical over 9 bases. The CDR3 runs 16 residues. Germline loops: CDR1 MNHEY, CDR2 SMNVEV (reference sequence). With V trimmed by 0 bases and J by 0 bases, 3 bases remained unmatched. CDR3 nucleotides: TGTGCCAGCAGTTTATCCAGACTAGCGGCCTCCTACGAGCAGTACTTC. Residues: CASSLSRLAASYEQYF.

This clonotype has at least ten counts. The gene calls are TRBV20-1 and TRBJ1-1; no clear D. This CDR3 has 15 amino acids. Trimming removed 1 base at V and 0 bases at J, with 12 bases between. The V gene's germline CDR1 is DFQATT and CDR2 SNEGSKA (reference sequence). In DNA, the CDR3 is TGCAGTGCTAGAGTTCTTGACGGAATGAACACTGAAGCTTTCTTT. This sequence encodes CSARVLDGMNTEAFF.

This clonotype was observed at least ten times. The chain employs TRBV28 and TRBJ2-7, with 7 bases aligning to TRBD1. The V gene's germline CDR1 is MDHEN and CDR2 SYDVKM. This CDR3 contains 13 residues. V was clipped by 4 bases and J by 2 bases; unmatched bases: 2. The CDR3 sequence is CASSYQGAYEQYF. The CDR3 DNA is TGTGCCAGCAGTTACCAGGGGGCCTACGAGCAGTACTTC.

The J gene is TRBJ1-2, the V gene TRBV20-1; tentatively, D is TRBD1 (6 bases). With 3 bases removed from V and 8 bases from J, the gap between germline ends came to 19 bases. The CDR3 runs 14 residues. CDR1 DFQATT and CDR2 SNEGSKA come from the germline V gene (reference sequence). CDR3 nucleotides: TGCAGTGCTAGTTCCCCCGGGGGCTTGAGAGGCTACACCTTC. It encodes CSASSPGGLRGYTF.

As for this clonotype: A clone one base away is much larger, so this may be a read error. The J gene is TRBJ2-1, the V gene TRBV5-1; 16 bases agree with TRBD2. The CDR3 length is 16 residues. From germline, CDR1 is SGHRS and CDR2 YFSETQ. Germline trimming cut 2 bases from V and 7 bases from J; bases unmatched to any gene: 3. The CDR3 bases are TGCGCCAGCAGCTTTGGGACTAGCGGGGGGGTTAATGAGCAGTTCTTC. Protein: CASSFGTSGGVNEQFF. The entire variable domain, with the rest obtained from reference TRBV5-1 and TRBJ2-1, is as follows: KAGVTQTPRYLIKTRGQQVTLSCSPISGHRSVSWYQQTPGQGLQFLFEYFSETQRNKGNFPGRFSGRQFSNSRSEMNVSTLELGDSALYLCASSFGTSGGVNEQFFGPGTRLTVL.

The chain has TRBV11-1 and TRBJ1-2; 9 bases fit TRBD1. The CDR3 runs to 16 residues. Germline V lookup: CDR1 SGHAT, CDR2 FQDESV (reference sequence). V lost 2 bases and J lost 4; bases outside the gene matches: 8. The CDR3 region is CASSLSGTGKGYGYTF. Written as DNA, the CDR3 is TGTGCCAGCAGCTTATCCGGGACAGGGAAAGGCTATGGCTACACCTTC.

CDR3 sequence (DNA): TGTGCCAGCAGCCAAGAATTTTTCGGCCATAAAGCTTTCTTT. Residues: CASSQEFFGHKAFF. This chain links TRBV3-1 with TRBJ1-1, with D uncertain. Germline loops: CDR1 LGHDT, CDR2 YNNKEL (reference sequence). V lost 0 bases, J lost 9 bases, and 14 bases lay in between. The CDR3 covers 14 residues.

The chain is built from TRBV28 and TRBJ2-7; D gene ambiguous. Germline V gives CDR1 MDHEN, CDR2 SYDVKM. The CDR3 covers 12 residues. Trimming pared 5 bases from V and 7 bases from J, leaving 12 bases between. The CDR3 is CASSKNLGEQYF. CDR3 nucleotide sequence: TGTGCCAGCAGTAAGAATCTGGGGGAGCAGTACTTC.

J is TRBJ1-2 and V is TRBV20-1; D call uncertain. Germline CDR1 is DFQATT and CDR2 is SNEGSKA (reference sequence). The CDR3 is made up of 11 amino acids. V lost 5 bases and J 4 bases, leaving 8 bases between the germline ends. The CDR3 loop is CSARTSYGYTF. CDR3 nucleotides: TGCAGTGCTCGTACCTCCTATGGCTACACCTTC.

This CDR3 is CASSYDMGSEKLFF. In DNA, the CDR3 is TGTGCCAGCAGTTATGACATGGGAAGTGAAAAACTGTTTTTT. The chain combines TRBV12-3 or TRBV12-4 with TRBJ1-4, with D unresolved. Trimming shortened V by 4 bases and J by 7 bases, and 13 bases separated the two germline ends. The CDR3 has 14 amino acids.

This clonotype was counted a few times. The chain combines TRBV3-1 with TRBJ1-5; possible D gene TRBD1, 5 bases. V was cut by 4 bases and J by 1 base, with 11 bases left in between. Per germline, CDR1 LGHDT and CDR2 YNNKEL (reference sequence). The CDR3 sequence is 15 residues long. The CDR3 region is CASSRGGLSNQPQHF. As DNA, the CDR3 is TGTGCCAGCAGCCGCGGGGGGTTGAGCAATCAGCCCCAGCATTTT.

Points on this clonotype: Germline and junction disagree at one end, which may indicate a read error. The chain joins TRBV7-9 to TRBJ2-2; a possible D gene is TRBD1 (7 bases). The CDR3 is made up of 13 amino acids. Germline V gene sequence: CDR1 SEHNR, CDR2 FQNEAQ (reference sequence). CDR3 sequence reads: CASSPDRAGGLFF. In DNA, the CDR3 is TGTGCCAGCAGCCCCGACAGGGCCGGGGGGCTGTTTTTT.

The chain has TRBV9 and TRBJ2-5; 9 nucleotides match TRBD2. The length of the CDR3 is 16 residues. V shed 4 bases and J 3 bases; nucleotides not matched to a gene: 10. Germline assignment: CDR1 SGDLS and CDR2 YYNGEE. DNA of the CDR3: TGTGCCAGCAGCTCTGGATCTCTAGCGGGGAAAGAGACCCAGTACTTC. Residues: CASSSGSLAGKETQYF.

This chain uses TRBV27 with TRBJ1-2; D unclear. V lost 5 bases to trimming and J lost 8 bases, with 18 bases between them. There are 14 residues in the CDR3. Germline loops: CDR1 MNHEY, CDR2 SMNVEV (reference sequence). The CDR3 protein is CASSATVATKGYTF. CDR3 nucleotide sequence: TGTGCCAGCAGTGCGACGGTGGCAACAAAAGGCTACACCTTC.